These T cell receptor beta chains were read from a single sample in a study of shared clonotypes between healthy human individuals. The protocol was immunoSEQ multiplex PCR, while the TCRdb copy is restricted to in-frame clones and leaves out a portion. The table lists about 2.3 million clones, about 90% of them singletons. The sample comprised naive CD4+ T cells from PBMCs. The receptors were sampled from a man in his late teens or twenties in good health. Some clones in this sample may be carry-over from other donors' samples. Both conserved end residues are part of each CDR3. The order of the fields is V gene, J gene, CDR3 protein.

>TRBV27|TRBJ1-5
CASSTFRGKSNQPQHF
>TRBV27|TRBJ1-2
CASSGLGQGYTF
>TRBV19|TRBJ2-1
CASNTAGGRNEQFF
>TRBV11-2|TRBJ2-7
CATNRGPSYEQYF
>TRBV15|TRBJ2-3
CATSRASGDTDTQYF
>TRBV14|TRBJ2-3
CASSRAGTDTQYF
>TRBV9|TRBJ1-5
CASSVATDQPQHF
>TRBV14|TRBJ2-3
CASSPGSHRGTDTQYF
>TRBV7-2|TRBJ2-1
CASSRIGTIREQFF
>TRBV6-6|TRBJ2-5
CASTLVRGQETQYF
>TRBV29-1|TRBJ2-3
CSVASQGITDTQYF
>TRBV7-3|TRBJ2-6
CASSLAGLNSGANVLTF
>TRBV18|TRBJ1-5
CASSPIGASNQPQHF